This T cell receptor beta chain was obtained from a study of T cell changes during pregnancy in multiple sclerosis. Assay used: immunoSEQ multiplex PCR; TCRdb lists only in-frame clones, some missing. The data hold tens of thousands of clones, with just over 90% observed a single time. Losses at the gene ends were 2 bases for V and 0 bases for J; bases not matched to a gene: 4. The germline gives CDR1 SGHDT, CDR2 YYEEEE. The CDR3 is 16 residues long. Sequencing was performed on peripheral blood, taken in the second trimester of pregnancy. The clonotype comes from a female donor with multiple sclerosis, enrolled in a pregnancy study. The genes are TRBV5-6 and TRBJ2-7; 11 bases are a match to TRBD1. The CDR3 reads CASSFAGTGGSYEQYF. The CDR3 nucleotides read TGTGCCAGCAGCTTTGCCGGGACAGGGGGCTCCTACGAGCAGTACTTC.